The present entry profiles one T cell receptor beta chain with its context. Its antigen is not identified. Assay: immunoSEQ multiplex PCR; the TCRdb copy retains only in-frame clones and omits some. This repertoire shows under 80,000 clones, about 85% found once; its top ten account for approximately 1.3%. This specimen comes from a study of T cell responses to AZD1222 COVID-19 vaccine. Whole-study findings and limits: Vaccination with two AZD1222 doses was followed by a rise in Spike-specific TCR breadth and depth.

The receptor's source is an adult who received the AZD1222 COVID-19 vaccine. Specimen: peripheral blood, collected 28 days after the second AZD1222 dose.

The DNA of the CDR3 is TGTGCCAGCAGGACTAGCGGGAGTGAGACCCAGTACTTC. It codes for CASRTSGSETQYF. V gene TRBV7-9 combines with J gene TRBJ2-5, with TRBD2 identical over 12 bases. Germline assignment: CDR1 SEHNR and CDR2 FQNEAQ (reference sequence). V gave up 6 bases and J gave up 5 bases; unmatched junction bases: 1. The CDR3 covers 13 residues. Full variable domain (rest looked up from reference TRBV7-9 and TRBJ2-5): DTGVSQNPRHKITKRGQNVTFRCDPISEHNRLYWYRQTLGQGPEFLTYFQNEAQLEKSRLLSDRFSAERPKGSFSTLEIQRTEQGDSAMYLCASRTSGSETQYFGPGTRLLVL.